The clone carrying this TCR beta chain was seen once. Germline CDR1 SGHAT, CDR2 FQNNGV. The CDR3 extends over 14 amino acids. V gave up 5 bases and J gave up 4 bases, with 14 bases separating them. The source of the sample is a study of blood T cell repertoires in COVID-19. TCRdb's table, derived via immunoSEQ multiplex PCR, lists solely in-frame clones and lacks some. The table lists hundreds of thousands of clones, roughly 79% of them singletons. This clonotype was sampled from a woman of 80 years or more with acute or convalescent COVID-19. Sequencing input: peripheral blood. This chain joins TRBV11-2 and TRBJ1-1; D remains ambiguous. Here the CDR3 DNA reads TGTGCCAGCAGCCGTGGACTGTTGGTCACTGAAGCTTTCTTT. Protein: CASSRGLLVTEAFF.